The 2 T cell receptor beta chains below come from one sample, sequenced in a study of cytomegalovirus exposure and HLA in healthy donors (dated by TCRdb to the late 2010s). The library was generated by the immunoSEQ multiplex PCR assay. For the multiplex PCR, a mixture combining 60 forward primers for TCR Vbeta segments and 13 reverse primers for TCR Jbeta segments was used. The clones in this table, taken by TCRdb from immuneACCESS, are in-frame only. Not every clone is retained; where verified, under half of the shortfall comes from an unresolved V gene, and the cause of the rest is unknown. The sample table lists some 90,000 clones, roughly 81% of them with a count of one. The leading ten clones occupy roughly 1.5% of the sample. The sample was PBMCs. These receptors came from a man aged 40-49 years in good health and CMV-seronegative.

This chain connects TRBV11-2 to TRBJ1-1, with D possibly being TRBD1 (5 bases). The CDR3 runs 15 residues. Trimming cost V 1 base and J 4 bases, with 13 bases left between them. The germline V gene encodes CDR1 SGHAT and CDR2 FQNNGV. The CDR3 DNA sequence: TGTGCCAGCAGCTTAGGGGGGGGTAGTTCCACTGAAGCTTTCTTT. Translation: CASSLGGGSSTEAFF.

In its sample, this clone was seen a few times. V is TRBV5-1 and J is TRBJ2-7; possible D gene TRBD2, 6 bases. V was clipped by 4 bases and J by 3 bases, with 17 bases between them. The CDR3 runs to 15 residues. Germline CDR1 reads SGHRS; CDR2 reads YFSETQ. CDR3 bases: TGCGCCAGCAGCCGGGGACTTTCCGTTCTCTACGAGCAGTACTTC. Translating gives CASSRGLSVLYEQYF.